The 26 T cell receptor beta chains reported below all come from one sample, sequenced in a study of blood T cell repertoires in COVID-19. The data were produced by immunoSEQ multiplex PCR, yet TCRdb's version contains in-frame clones alone and is incomplete. The table includes about 64,000 clones, around four fifths detected once. Specimen: peripheral blood. These receptors were obtained from a human donor in a cohort sampled during active COVID-19.

Comment on this clone: A junction boundary mismatches the germline segment, possibly from a read error. The chain employs TRBV2 and TRBJ1-1; D is uncertain. Germline V gene lookup returns CDR1 SNHLY and CDR2 FYNNEI. The length of the CDR3 is 14 residues. The CDR3 DNA follows: TGTGCCAGCAGCGAAGTCAGAACGGGCACTGAAGCTTTCTTT. It encodes CASSEVRTGTEAFF.

This chain joins TRBV5-6 and TRBJ2-6, with D tentatively TRBD1 (5 bases). Germline CDR1 reads SGHDT; CDR2 reads YYEEEE. The CDR3 runs to 19 residues. Trimming pared 3 bases from V and 0 bases from J, leaving 19 bases between. The DNA for the CDR3 is TGTGCCAGCAGCTCTCCCAGATTGGGGCCCTTCTCTGGGGCCAACGTCCTGACTTTC. Its translation: CASSSPRLGPFSGANVLTF. The whole variable domain, filled in from reference TRBV5-6 and TRBJ2-6, reads DAGVTQSPTHLIKTRGQQVTLRCSPKSGHDTVSWYQQALGQGPQFIFQYYEEEERQRGNFPDRFSGHQFPNYSSELNVNALLLGDSALYLCASSSPRLGPFSGANVLTFGAGSRLTVL.

The chain combines TRBV28 with TRBJ2-3; 10 bases map to TRBD2. Looked up from germline, CDR1 is MDHEN and CDR2 is SYDVKM. Losses at the gene ends were 6 bases for V and 6 bases for J; bases not matched to a gene: 9. This CDR3 spans 15 amino acids. In DNA, the CDR3 is TGTGCCAGCAGCCCTCAGCGGGGGGGCCCCGATACGCAGTATTTT. It translates to CASSPQRGGPDTQYF.

This chain joins TRBV27 and TRBJ2-1; TRBD2 matches 10 bases. V lost 5 bases and J lost 1; bases outside the gene matches: 5. The CDR3 extends over 16 amino acids. Per the germline V gene, CDR1 is MNHEY and CDR2 is SMNVEV (reference sequence). The CDR3 here is CASSRSGGASYNEQFF. CDR3 sequence (DNA): TGTGCCAGCAGTAGAAGCGGGGGGGCTTCCTACAATGAGCAGTTCTTC.

This rearrangement joins TRBV7-2 to TRBJ2-2; 8 bases are shared with TRBD1. Per the germline V gene, CDR1 is SGHTA and CDR2 is FQGNSA. CDR3 length: 15 amino acids. The J segment lost 5 bases and the V segment lost 3 bases, leaving 5 bases of the junction unmatched. The CDR3 is CASSFRQGRTGELFF. DNA for the CDR3: TGTGCCAGCAGCTTCCGACAGGGGAGGACCGGGGAGCTGTTTTTT.

Only one count was recorded for this clone. The chain employs TRBV11-2 and TRBJ2-7; TRBD1 matches 11 bases. Germline CDR1 SGHAT, CDR2 FQNNGV. The CDR3 length is 13 residues. V trimming: 4 bases; J trimming: 7 bases; junction bases outside the gene matches: 3. The CDR3 bases are TGTGCCAGCAGCTCGGGGACAGGGGGAGAGCAGTACTTC. Encoded protein: CASSSGTGGEQYF.

The rearrangement links TRBV10-2 to TRBJ1-5; D call uncertain. V was cut by 7 bases and J by 1 base, with 11 bases left in between. This CDR3 spans 14 amino acids. Germline V CDR1 and CDR2: WSHSY, SAAADI. The CDR3 is CASTRTVSNQPQHF. CDR3 nucleotide sequence: TGCGCCAGCACCCGTACAGTAAGCAATCAGCCCCAGCATTTT.

The CDR3 is CASSPAGNTEAFF. CDR3 DNA sequence: TGTGCCAGCTCACCAGCAGGGAACACTGAAGCTTTCTTT. V is TRBV18 and J is TRBJ1-1, with D hard to call. Trimming cost V 2 bases and J 1 base, with 5 bases left between them. This CDR3 comprises 13 residues. Per germline, CDR1 KGHSH and CDR2 LQKENI.

This sequence joins TRBV7-8 and TRBJ2-7; D might be TRBD1 (6 bases). V lost 4 bases to trimming and J lost 4 bases, with 20 bases between them. This CDR3 is built from 16 residues. Germline V gene sequence: CDR1 SGHVS, CDR2 FQNEAQ. The CDR3 DNA sequence: TGTGCCAGCAGCTCCACCCCGACAGGCAACCTATACGAGCAGTACGTC. Residues: CASSSTPTGNLYEQYV.

The rearrangement uses TRBV7-9 and TRBJ1-1; perhaps TRBD1 as D (6 bases). The CDR3 covers 17 residues. Germline CDR1 SEHNR, CDR2 FQNEAQ (reference sequence). Trimming shortened V by 5 bases and J by 0 bases, and 19 bases separated the two germline ends. CDR3 DNA: TGTGCCAGCAGCCAAAGGACAGTGCCTTTAATGAACACTGAAGCTTTCTTT. It specifies CASSQRTVPLMNTEAFF. Full variable domain (remainder filled in from reference TRBV7-9 and TRBJ1-1): DTGVSQNPRHKITKRGQNVTFRCDPISEHNRLYWYRQTLGQGPEFLTYFQNEAQLEKSRLLSDRFSAERPKGSFSTLEIQRTEQGDSAMYLCASSQRTVPLMNTEAFFGQGTRLTVV.

This chain links TRBV15 with TRBJ2-5; no definite D call. Trimming took off 0 bases at V and 5 bases at J, with 13 bases between the two ends. The CDR3 totals 15 residues. Germline V CDR1 and CDR2: LNHNV, YYDKDF (reference sequence). This CDR3 reads CATSREARSLETQYF. The CDR3 coding sequence is TGTGCCACCAGCAGAGAGGCCCGCAGTTTGGAGACCCAGTACTTC.

The V call is TRBV11-2, the J call TRBJ2-2; TRBD1 aligns across 7 bases. Germline-derived CDR1 and CDR2 are SGHAT and FQNNGV. The CDR3 totals 18 residues. J was trimmed by 0 bases and V by 5 bases; bases with no gene match: 12. The CDR3 DNA reads as TGTGCCAGCAGCCCGCTTCCCCCGGGACAGACGAACACCGGGGAGCTGTTTTTT. As protein: CASSPLPPGQTNTGELFF.

The chain links TRBV6-5 to TRBJ1-2; 7 nucleotides align to TRBD1. Germline CDR1 is MNHEY and CDR2 is SVGAGI. The junction had 8 bases not matched to a gene; V was cut back by 10 bases and J by 3 bases. This CDR3 region has 13 residues. CDR3 sequence: CATRGGAHYGYTF. Written as DNA, the CDR3 is TGTGCCACCAGAGGGGGCGCCCACTATGGCTACACCTTC.

The chain is built from TRBV3-1 (or the pseudogene TRBV3-2) and TRBJ2-5; TRBD2 matches at 9 bases. Germline trimming cut 4 bases from V and 1 base from J; bases unmatched to any gene: 4. Per the germline V gene, CDR1 is LGHDT and CDR2 is YNNKEL (reference sequence). This CDR3 has 15 residues. The CDR3 protein is CASSLLAGTQETQYF. CDR3 coding DNA: TGTGCCAGCAGCCTCCTAGCGGGGACCCAAGAGACCCAGTACTTC.

With regard to this clone: The sample contains more than one DNA sequence encoding this CDR3. The chain employs TRBV6-5 and TRBJ1-1; TRBD1 aligns across 10 bases. V shed 7 bases and J 4 bases; nucleotides not matched to a gene: 3. Germline V gene lookup returns CDR1 MNHEY and CDR2 SVGAGI. The CDR3 extends over 13 amino acids. For the CDR3, the DNA is TGTGCCAGCACAAGGACAGGGGGCACTGAAGCTTTCTTT. Translation gives CASTRTGGTEAFF.

This rearrangement joins TRBV9 to TRBJ2-2; D is undetermined. The CDR3 is made up of 15 amino acids. CDR1 SGDLS and CDR2 YYNGEE come from the germline V gene. Trimming pared 0 bases from V and 2 bases from J, leaving 8 bases between. CDR3 amino acids: CASSVDLTNTGELFF. CDR3 in DNA: TGTGCCAGCAGCGTAGACTTGACAAACACCGGGGAGCTGTTTTTT.

Only one count was recorded for this clone. This rearrangement joins TRBV13 to TRBJ1-1, with D maybe TRBD1 (5 bases). CDR3 size: 12 residues. CDR1 is PRHDT and CDR2 is FYEKMQ in the germline V gene (reference sequence). The V gene lost 5 bases and the J gene lost 10 bases, with 14 bases spanning the gap. The CDR3 loop is CASSPQGFGAFF. The CDR3 DNA sequence: TGTGCCAGCAGCCCTCAGGGTTTTGGAGCTTTCTTT.

The gene calls are TRBV10-3 and TRBJ1-6; 7 positions agree with TRBD1. Trimming removed 6 bases from V and 8 bases from J; junction bases left unmatched: 10. This CDR3 is 15 amino acids long. Germline loops: CDR1 ENHRY, CDR2 SYGVKD. CDR3 residues: CAIRDQTGRDSPLHF. The DNA of the CDR3 is TGTGCCATCAGGGACCAGACAGGGCGGGATTCACCCCTCCACTTT.

The chain combines TRBV27 with TRBJ2-6; D perhaps matches TRBD1 (5 bases). This CDR3 is 17 amino acids long. The germline V gene has CDR1 MNHEY and CDR2 SMNVEV (reference sequence). Trimming pared 6 bases from V and 1 base from J, leaving 16 bases between. CDR3 loop: CASRLGRAQSGANVLTF. The CDR3 coding sequence is TGTGCCAGCAGGCTGGGCAGGGCTCAGTCTGGGGCCAACGTCCTGACTTTC. Supplemented by reference TRBV27 and TRBJ2-6, the full variable domain reads EAQVTQNPRYLITVTGKKLTVTCSQNMNHEYMSWYRQDPGLGLRQIYYSMNVEVTDKGDVPEGYKVSRKEKRNFPLILESPSPNQTSLYFCASRLGRAQSGANVLTFGAGSRLTVL.

The chain recombines TRBV18 with TRBJ2-3, with D perhaps TRBD1 (7 bases). The V and J ends lost 4 bases and 2 bases respectively, with 16 bases between them. Germline CDR1 KGHSH, CDR2 LQKENI. The CDR3 length is 16 residues. CDR3 sequence reads: CASSRPGGTNTDTQYF. As DNA, the CDR3 is TGTGCCAGCTCACGGCCAGGGGGGACGAACACAGATACGCAGTATTTT.

The V and J genes are TRBV5-4 and TRBJ1-1, with 7 bases identical to TRBD1. With 3 bases clipped from V and 0 bases from J, the junction kept 11 bases outside the gene matches. Germline assignment: CDR1 SGHNT and CDR2 YYREEE (reference sequence). The CDR3 contains 17 residues. The CDR3 protein is CASSSADRPLLNTEAFF. CDR3 sequence (DNA): TGTGCCAGCAGCTCTGCGGACAGGCCCCTCTTGAACACTGAAGCTTTCTTT.

Worth noting for this clone: An end of the junction does not agree with germline; a read error may underlie this. Additional DNA sequences in this sample encode the identical CDR3. The V call is TRBV10-1, the J call TRBJ1-1; maybe TRBD1 (6 bases). This CDR3 has 14 amino acids. Germline values: CDR1 WNHNN, CDR2 SYGVQD (reference sequence). CDR3 residues: CASSEDSLNTEAFF. In DNA, the CDR3 is TGCGCCAGTAGTGAGGACAGCCTGAACACTGAAGCTTTCTTT.

V gene TRBV5-6 combines with J gene TRBJ2-7, with D possibly being TRBD1 (5 bases). Deletions cut 4 bases from V and 4 bases from J, with 15 bases between. The CDR3 runs to 14 residues. Germline V gene lookup returns CDR1 SGHDT and CDR2 YYEEEE. The CDR3 region is CASSRGHGAYEQYF. In nucleotides, the CDR3 is TGTGCCAGCAGCCGAGGACACGGAGCTTACGAGCAGTACTTC.

This chain links TRBV29-1 with TRBJ1-2; possibly TRBD1 for D (5 bases). The length of the CDR3 is 12 residues. Germline-derived CDR1 and CDR2 are SQVTM and ANQGSEA. Trimming stripped 3 bases from V and 8 bases from J, with 13 bases between. The CDR3 DNA sequence: TGCAGCGTTGAGCAGGGTTTGTGGGGCTACACCTTC. It encodes CSVEQGLWGYTF.

This chain uses TRBV2 with TRBJ2-7; D is undetermined. The CDR3 is 11 amino acids. Germline values: CDR1 SNHLY, CDR2 FYNNEI. The germline V and J ends were trimmed by 9 bases and 2 bases, with 8 bases remaining between them. Here the CDR3 reads CASSLTYEQYV. For the CDR3, the DNA is TGTGCCAGTAGCCTCACCTACGAGCAGTACGTC.

The chain employs TRBV14 and TRBJ2-5; tentatively, D is TRBD2 (6 bases). CDR1 and CDR2 (germline): SGHDN, FVKESK. V dropped 0 bases and J dropped 9 bases, with 23 bases sitting between them. The CDR3 loop spans 17 amino acids. The CDR3 sequence is CASSQDLWEEAWSAQYF. The CDR3 DNA sequence: TGTGCCAGCAGCCAAGATCTTTGGGAGGAGGCCTGGTCGGCCCAGTACTTC.